The entry below gives a single T cell receptor beta chain sequence along with its context. This table comes from immunoSEQ multiplex PCR, and its TCRdb copy is limited to in-frame clones, with some not included. The repertoire holds 150,000 to 200,000 clones, with more than 75% as singletons. The CDR3 has 15 residues. V shed 5 bases and J 5 bases; nucleotides not matched to a gene: 7. The germline V gene has CDR1 SGHVS and CDR2 FQNEAQ. The sample is drawn from a study of blood T cell repertoires in COVID-19. The chain has TRBV7-8 and TRBJ1-4; 8 nucleotides align to TRBD1. Sequencing was carried out using PBMCs or T cells enriched from blood (not recorded which). This TCR was recovered from a woman between 50 and 59 years old who had recovered from COVID-19. The CDR3 region is CASSRGGQANEKLFF. In DNA, the CDR3 is TGTGCCAGCAGCCGAGGGGGACAGGCAAATGAAAAACTGTTTTTT.